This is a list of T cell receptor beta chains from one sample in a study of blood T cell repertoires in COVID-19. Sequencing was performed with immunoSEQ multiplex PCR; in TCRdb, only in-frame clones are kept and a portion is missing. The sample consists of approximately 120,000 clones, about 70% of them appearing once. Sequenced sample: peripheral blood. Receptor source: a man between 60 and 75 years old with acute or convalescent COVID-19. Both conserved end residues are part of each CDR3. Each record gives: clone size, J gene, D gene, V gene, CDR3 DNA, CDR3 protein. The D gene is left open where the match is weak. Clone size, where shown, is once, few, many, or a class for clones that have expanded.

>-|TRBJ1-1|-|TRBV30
TGTGCCGGTGTTCTGTTCAGGGGAAACACTGAAGCTTTCTTT
CAGVLFRGNTEAFF
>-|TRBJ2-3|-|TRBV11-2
TGTGCCAGCAGCTTAGCGGGAGGCACAGATACGCAGTATTTT
CASSLAGGTDTQYF
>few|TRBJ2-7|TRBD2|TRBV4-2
TGTGCCAGCAGCCAAAACTTTCCGGGACTAGTAAGTACCTCCTCCTACGAGCAGTACTTC
CASSQNFPGLVSTSSYEQYF
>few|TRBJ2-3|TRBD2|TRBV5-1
TGCGCCAGCAGCTTTTCGGGGGGGACCACAGATACGCAGTATTTT
CASSFSGGTTDTQYF
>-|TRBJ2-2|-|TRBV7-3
TGTGCCAGCAGCTTAATGTCTAGTGGCACCGGGGAGCTGTTTTTT
CASSLMSSGTGELFF
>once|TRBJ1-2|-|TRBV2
TGTGCCAGCAGCGCGGACAGCAACTATGGCTACACCTTC
CASSADSNYGYTF
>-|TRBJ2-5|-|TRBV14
TGTGCCAGCAGCCAGCGCCAAGAGACCCAGTACTTC
CASSQRQETQYF
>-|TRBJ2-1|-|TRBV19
TGTGCCAGTAATAGACAGGCCAACTACAATGAGCAGTTCTTC
CASNRQANYNEQFF
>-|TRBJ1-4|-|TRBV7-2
TGTGCCAGCAGCCCTTGGGGGGATGAGGATGAAAAACTGTTTTTT
CASSPWGDEDEKLFF
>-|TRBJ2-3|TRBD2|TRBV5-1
TGCGCCAGCAGCTTAGCGACTAGCGGGGGGAGGGCAGATACGCAGTATTTT
CASSLATSGGRADTQYF
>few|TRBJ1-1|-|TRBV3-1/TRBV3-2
TGTGCCAGCAGCCACGTAAACGGGAACACTGAAGCTTTCTTT
CASSHVNGNTEAFF
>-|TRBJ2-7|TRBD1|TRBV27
TGTGCCAGTGTACCCGGACGGGACAGGGTTTTAAGCCACTACGAGCAGTACTTC
CASVPGRDRVLSHYEQYF
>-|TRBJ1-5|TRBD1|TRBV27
TGTGCCAGCAGTTCGAGGGGGCGATTAATGCCCCAGCATTTT
CASSSRGRLMPQHF
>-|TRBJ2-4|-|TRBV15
TGTGCCACCAGCAGACAACCTCCAGAGCGGGCCAAAAACATTCAGTACTTC
CATSRQPPERAKNIQYF
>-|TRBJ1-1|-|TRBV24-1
TGTGCCACCAGGATCTCGGGTAGAACAACCGTTAACACTGAAGCTTTCTTT
CATRISGRTTVNTEAFF
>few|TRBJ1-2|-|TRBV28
TGTGCCAGCAGTTTGGACTGGATAGGAGGCTACACCTTC
CASSLDWIGGYTF
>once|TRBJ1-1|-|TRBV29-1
TGCAGCGTTGGTATGGGGGCGAGCACTGAAGCTTTCTTT
CSVGMGASTEAFF
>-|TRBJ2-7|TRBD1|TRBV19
TGTGCCAGCAGGGGACAGGGGATTAACGAGCAGTACTTC
CASRGQGINEQYF
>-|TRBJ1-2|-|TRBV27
TGTGCCAGCAGTTCCCCTGGACAAGTTTATGGCTACACCTTC
CASSSPGQVYGYTF
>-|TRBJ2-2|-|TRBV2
TGTGCCAGCAACAAAGCGGGCACCGGGGAGCTGTTTTTT
CASNKAGTGELFF
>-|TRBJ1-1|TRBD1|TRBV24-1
TGTGCCACCCAAGGGGGGCAGGGGGGTATCTTGAACACTGAAGCTTTCTTT
CATQGGQGGILNTEAFF
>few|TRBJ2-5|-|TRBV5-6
TGTGCCAGCAGCTTGCTAGGGGGAGAGACCCAGTACTTC
CASSLLGGETQYF
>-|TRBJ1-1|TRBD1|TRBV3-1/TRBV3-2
TGTGCCAGCAGCCGAAGGACAGGGATGAACACTGAAGCTTTCTTT
CASSRRTGMNTEAFF
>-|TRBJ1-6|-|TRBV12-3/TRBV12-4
TGTGCCAGCAGTTTAACGGGAGATTCACCCCTCCACTTT
CASSLTGDSPLHF
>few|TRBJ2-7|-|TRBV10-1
TGCGCCAGCAGTGCCCGGACAGCAGGGAAGAGGGAGCAGTACTTC
CASSARTAGKREQYF
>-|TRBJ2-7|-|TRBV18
TGTGCCAGCTCACCACGCGTCTACGAGCAGTACTTC
CASSPRVYEQYF
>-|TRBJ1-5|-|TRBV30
TGTGCCTGGAGATCAGGGGGCAATCAGCCCCAGCATTTT
CAWRSGGNQPQHF
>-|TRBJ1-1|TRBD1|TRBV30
TGTGCCTGGAGTGGGGACAGCGACACTGAAGCTTTCTTT
CAWSGDSDTEAFF
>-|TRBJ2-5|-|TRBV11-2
TGTGCCAGCAGCTTAGGGCTTTCTGAGACCCAGTACTTC
CASSLGLSETQYF